These T cell receptor beta chains were read from a single sample in a study of shared clonotypes between healthy human individuals. Generated by immunoSEQ multiplex PCR, the TCRdb table keeps only in-frame clones and is missing some. The table shows around 940,000 clones, with 76% occurring only once. Sequenced input: memory CD4+ T cells sorted from blood. These receptors were taken from a man between 18 and 35 years old in good health. The CDR3 runs from the conserved cysteine through the conserved F or W. A D gene is named only where the DNA matches it firmly. The size entry is marked missing in some rows and otherwise reads once, few, many or a size class.

j_gene: TRBJ1-2
abundance: .
v_gene: TRBV18
d_gene: .
CDR3aa: CASSPPPPGGYTF
CDR3nt: TGTGCCAGCTCACCACCTCCCCCGGGAGGCTACACCTTC

j_gene: TRBJ2-7
abundance: .
v_gene: TRBV27
d_gene: .
CDR3aa: CASSRRDINDYEQYF
CDR3nt: TGTGCCAGCAGTCGAAGGGACATAAACGACTACGAGCAGTACTTC

j_gene: TRBJ2-7
abundance: .
v_gene: TRBV27
d_gene: TRBD2
CDR3aa: CASRASGVSYEQYF
CDR3nt: TGTGCCAGCAGGGCGAGCGGGGTATCCTACGAGCAGTACTTC

j_gene: TRBJ2-1
abundance: few
v_gene: TRBV19
d_gene: TRBD2
CDR3aa: CASSIPGGPYNEQFF
CDR3nt: TGTGCCAGTAGTATCCCGGGGGGGCCCTACAATGAGCAGTTCTTC

j_gene: TRBJ1-6
abundance: many
v_gene: TRBV19
d_gene: TRBD1
CDR3aa: CASTSTGASNSPLHF
CDR3nt: TGTGCCAGTACTTCGACAGGGGCGAGTAATTCACCCCTCCACTTT

j_gene: TRBJ2-5
abundance: .
v_gene: TRBV7-2
d_gene: .
CDR3aa: CASSLTSGLWETQYF
CDR3nt: TGTGCCAGCAGCTTAACCTCAGGGTTATGGGAGACCCAGTACTTC

j_gene: TRBJ2-2
abundance: .
v_gene: TRBV29-1
d_gene: .
CDR3aa: CSVELAFTGELFF
CDR3nt: TGCAGCGTTGAATTGGCGTTCACCGGGGAGCTGTTTTTT

j_gene: TRBJ2-7
abundance: .
v_gene: TRBV6-5
d_gene: .
CDR3aa: CASGRVGGLPYEQYF
CDR3nt: TGTGCCAGCGGACGCGTGGGGGGGCTTCCCTACGAGCAGTACTTC

j_gene: TRBJ1-2
abundance: .
v_gene: TRBV5-1
d_gene: .
CDR3aa: CASSLEAANYGYTF
CDR3nt: TGCGCCAGCAGCTTGGAGGCGGCGAACTATGGCTACACCTTC

j_gene: TRBJ2-6
abundance: .
v_gene: TRBV9
d_gene: .
CDR3aa: CASSVGPSSGANVLTF
CDR3nt: TGTGCCAGCAGCGTAGGACCTAGCTCTGGGGCCAACGTCCTGACTTTC

j_gene: TRBJ2-3
abundance: .
v_gene: TRBV19
d_gene: TRBD2
CDR3aa: CASSTGTSGSTDTQYF
CDR3nt: TGTGCCAGTAGTACAGGGACTAGCGGTAGCACAGATACGCAGTATTTT

j_gene: TRBJ1-5
abundance: many
v_gene: TRBV6-5
d_gene: .
CDR3aa: CASRPPGSNQPQHF
CDR3nt: TGTGCCAGCAGACCTCCGGGTAGCAATCAGCCCCAGCATTTT

j_gene: TRBJ1-1
abundance: once
v_gene: TRBV5-6
d_gene: .
CDR3aa: CASSRQVEAFF
CDR3nt: TGTGCCAGCAGCCGACAGGTTGAAGCTTTCTTT

j_gene: TRBJ1-1
abundance: .
v_gene: TRBV4-1
d_gene: TRBD1
CDR3aa: CASSQSQGTTEAFF
CDR3nt: TGCGCCAGCAGCCAATCACAGGGGACCACTGAAGCTTTCTTT

j_gene: TRBJ2-1
abundance: .
v_gene: TRBV6-1
d_gene: TRBD1
CDR3aa: CASRAGTGTNEQFF
CDR3nt: TGTGCCAGCAGGGCCGGGACAGGGACCAATGAGCAGTTCTTC

j_gene: TRBJ2-7
abundance: .
v_gene: TRBV21-1
d_gene: .
CDR3aa: CASSRRACNYEQYF
CDR3nt: TGTGCCAGCAGCCGGAGGGCCTGTAACTACGAGCAGTACTTC

j_gene: TRBJ2-7
abundance: .
v_gene: TRBV10-3
d_gene: .
CDR3aa: CAISESKGQQYF
CDR3nt: TGTGCCATCAGTGAGTCTAAAGGGCAGCAGTACTTC

j_gene: TRBJ1-5
abundance: few
v_gene: TRBV5-8
d_gene: .
CDR3aa: CASSFGQATFGPQHF
CDR3nt: TGTGCCAGCAGCTTCGGACAAGCTACTTTCGGGCCCCAGCATTTT

j_gene: TRBJ2-3
abundance: once
v_gene: TRBV5-1
d_gene: .
CDR3aa: CASSLGQGGTDTQYF
CDR3nt: TGCGCCAGCAGCTTGGGGCAGGGAGGCACAGATACGCAGTATTTT

j_gene: TRBJ2-7
abundance: .
v_gene: TRBV30
d_gene: .
CDR3aa: CAWSVRDEQYF
CDR3nt: TGTGCCTGGAGTGTTAGGGACGAGCAGTACTTC

j_gene: TRBJ2-3
abundance: .
v_gene: TRBV6-1
d_gene: .
CDR3aa: CASKGGLEADTQYF
CDR3nt: TGTGCCAGCAAAGGTGGCCTTGAGGCAGATACGCAGTATTTT

j_gene: TRBJ2-7
abundance: few
v_gene: TRBV7-2
d_gene: .
CDR3aa: CASSTEGGSEQYF
CDR3nt: TGTGCCAGCAGCACCGAGGGGGGATCCGAGCAGTACTTC

j_gene: TRBJ2-1
abundance: .
v_gene: TRBV18
d_gene: TRBD2
CDR3aa: CASSPLAGVSYNEQFF
CDR3nt: TGTGCCAGCTCCCCACTAGCGGGAGTATCCTACAATGAGCAGTTCTTC

j_gene: TRBJ1-3
abundance: few
v_gene: TRBV9
d_gene: TRBD1
CDR3aa: CASSEGDRPSGNTIYF
CDR3nt: TGTGCCAGCAGCGAGGGGGACAGGCCCTCTGGAAACACCATATATTTT

j_gene: TRBJ2-2
abundance: .
v_gene: TRBV18
d_gene: .
CDR3aa: CASSPPPRTGELFF
CDR3nt: TGTGCCAGCTCACCACCCCCTAGGACCGGGGAGCTGTTTTTT

j_gene: TRBJ2-1
abundance: .
v_gene: TRBV13
d_gene: .
CDR3aa: CASSLEGRYSLSSYNEQFF
CDR3nt: TGTGCCAGCAGCTTAGAGGGCCGCTACTCGTTGAGCTCCTACAATGAGCAGTTCTTC

j_gene: TRBJ1-5
abundance: .
v_gene: TRBV7-9
d_gene: .
CDR3aa: CASSGYSNQPQHF
CDR3nt: TGTGCCAGCAGCGGGTATAGCAATCAGCCCCAGCATTTT

j_gene: TRBJ2-1
abundance: once
v_gene: TRBV18
d_gene: .
CDR3aa: CASSLLQGPDNEQFF
CDR3nt: TGTGCCAGCTCATTACTACAGGGTCCGGACAATGAGCAGTTCTTC

j_gene: TRBJ1-1
abundance: .
v_gene: TRBV6-6
d_gene: .
CDR3aa: CASTAGGRGTEAFF
CDR3nt: TGTGCCAGCACCGCGGGTGGCAGGGGCACTGAAGCTTTCTTT

j_gene: TRBJ2-2
abundance: .
v_gene: TRBV4-1
d_gene: .
CDR3aa: CASSQGFGAVGELFF
CDR3nt: TGCGCCAGCAGCCAAGGGTTCGGGGCCGTCGGGGAGCTGTTTTTT

j_gene: TRBJ1-5
abundance: few
v_gene: TRBV7-8
d_gene: .
CDR3aa: CASSPFTKPQHF
CDR3nt: TGTGCCAGCAGCCCTTTTACCAAACCCCAGCATTTT

j_gene: TRBJ2-5
abundance: .
v_gene: TRBV7-2
d_gene: .
CDR3aa: CASSLEIVQETQYF
CDR3nt: TGTGCCAGCAGCTTAGAGATAGTCCAAGAGACCCAGTACTTC

j_gene: TRBJ1-1
abundance: .
v_gene: TRBV28
d_gene: .
CDR3aa: CASSLGGQNTEAFF
CDR3nt: TGTGCCAGCAGTTTAGGGGGCCAGAACACTGAAGCTTTCTTT

j_gene: TRBJ2-1
abundance: few
v_gene: TRBV18
d_gene: TRBD2
CDR3aa: CASSLLGLAGGNYNEQFF
CDR3nt: TGTGCCAGCTCACTACTAGGACTAGCGGGAGGGAATTACAATGAGCAGTTCTTC

j_gene: TRBJ1-3
abundance: few
v_gene: TRBV6-1
d_gene: TRBD1
CDR3aa: CASSDRGRGNSGNTIYF
CDR3nt: TGTGCCAGCAGTGACAGGGGGAGAGGGAACTCTGGAAACACCATATATTTT

j_gene: TRBJ2-7
abundance: .
v_gene: TRBV7-8
d_gene: .
CDR3aa: CASSLAGGSSYEQYF
CDR3nt: TGTGCCAGCAGCTTAGCGGGGGGCTCCTCCTACGAGCAGTACTTC

j_gene: TRBJ2-3
abundance: once
v_gene: TRBV11-2
d_gene: .
CDR3aa: CASSTPFDSTDTQYF
CDR3nt: TGTGCCAGCAGCACCCCATTCGACAGCACAGATACGCAGTATTTT

j_gene: TRBJ2-5
abundance: few
v_gene: TRBV2
d_gene: TRBD2
CDR3aa: CASSEDSGMPGTSQYF
CDR3nt: TGTGCCAGCAGTGAAGACTCGGGCATGCCCGGGACTAGCCAGTACTTC

j_gene: TRBJ2-7
abundance: .
v_gene: TRBV7-9
d_gene: .
CDR3aa: CASSLAGGGSSYEQYF
CDR3nt: TGTGCCAGCAGCTTAGCGGGAGGGGGCAGCTCCTACGAGCAGTACTTC